Below are 26 T cell receptor beta chains sequenced from a single sample in a study of beta chain features in type 1 diabetes. Reverse transcribing all isolated RNA meant expressed TCRB transcripts were sequenced. The data were produced by immunoSEQ multiplex PCR, yet TCRdb's version contains in-frame clones alone and is incomplete. The data hold 680,000 or so clones, with around 15% observed a single time. Sequenced sample: naive CD4+ T cells from blood. The receptors come from a man aged 18 to 30 in good health.

As to this clone: This sample also contains other DNA sequences that code for the same CDR3. This chain joins TRBV5-1 and TRBJ1-1; D uncertain. CDR3 length: 13 amino acids. V gave up 1 base and J gave up 1 base, with 5 bases separating them. CDR1 and CDR2 (germline): SGHRS, YFSETQ. The CDR3: CASSLSRNTEAFF. DNA for the CDR3: TGCGCCAGCAGCTTGTCAAGGAACACTGAAGCTTTCTTT.

The chain combines TRBV7-2 with TRBJ1-5; D is possibly TRBD1 (5 bases). With 8 bases removed from V and 5 bases from J, the gap between germline ends came to 19 bases. This CDR3 is built from 15 residues. Germline V CDR1 and CDR2: SGHTA, FQGNSA. This CDR3 reads CASGLGREGYQPQHF. The CDR3 DNA is TGTGCCAGCGGGCTCGGCAGGGAGGGATATCAGCCCCAGCATTTT.

V and J are TRBV2 and TRBJ2-3; D could derive from TRBD1 or TRBD2 (5 bases each). Between the trimmed V and J ends, which lost 3 bases and 0 bases, there was a span of 13 bases. The CDR3 consists of 16 residues. Germline values: CDR1 SNHLY, CDR2 FYNNEI. CDR3 bases: TGTGCCAGCAGTGACAGGGTGCGGACTAGCACAGATACGCAGTATTTT. Its translation: CASSDRVRTSTDTQYF.

A few counts support this clone. The chain has TRBV4-3 and TRBJ2-1; 8 bases line up with TRBD2. The CDR3 sequence is 21 residues long. Germline CDR1 reads LGHNA; CDR2 reads YSLEER. The V and J ends lost 1 base and 1 base, in that order; junction bases with no gene match: 18. The CDR3 region has the DNA TGCGCCAGCAGCCAAGTCCTGGGGGGAGGGTCCCGACTAGCGTCCTACAATGAGCAGTTCTTC. Residues: CASSQVLGGGSRLASYNEQFF.

The chain has TRBV7-9 and TRBJ2-3; 11 bases are shared with TRBD2. The CDR3 length is 15 residues. CDR1 and CDR2 from the germline V gene are SEHNR and FQNEAQ (reference sequence). V trimming: 6 bases; J trimming: 4 bases; junction bases outside the gene matches: 6. In DNA form, the CDR3 reads TGTGCCAGCAGGACTAGCGGGGTGTTGGCAGATACGCAGTATTTT. Encoded protein: CASRTSGVLADTQYF.

There are a few counts of this clone. V is TRBV9 and J is TRBJ2-5; D is possibly TRBD1 or TRBD2 (6 bases each). CDR3 length: 18 residues. The germline V and J ends were trimmed by 4 bases and 2 bases, with 24 bases remaining between them. Per the germline V gene, CDR1 is SGDLS and CDR2 is YYNGEE. CDR3 sequence reads: CASSRHGGPRTTQETQYF. The CDR3 coding sequence is TGTGCCAGCAGCAGACATGGGGGGCCGAGAACCACACAAGAGACCCAGTACTTC.

The chain has TRBV14 and TRBJ2-7; 10 positions match TRBD1. V shed 4 bases, J shed 3 bases, and the junction held 3 bases outside the gene matches. Germline CDR1 and CDR2: SGHDN and FVKESK. The CDR3 spans 14 residues. CDR3 loop: CASSRGDRGYEQYF. In nucleotides, the CDR3 is TGTGCCAGCAGCCGAGGGGACAGGGGCTACGAGCAGTACTTC.

The rearrangement joins TRBV29-1 to TRBJ2-7; 9 nucleotides line up with TRBD1. V gave up 7 bases and J gave up 5 bases; unmatched junction bases: 12. The CDR3 spans 14 residues. Per germline, CDR1 SQVTM and CDR2 ANQGSEA. Here the CDR3 reads CSADLGQGKNEQYF. CDR3 DNA: TGCAGCGCCGACCTGGGACAGGGCAAAAACGAGCAGTACTTC.

This clone was found a few times. The chain couples TRBV27 to TRBJ1-1; D not resolved. This CDR3 spans 15 amino acids. Between the trimmed V and J ends, which lost 7 bases and 5 bases, there was a span of 20 bases. The germline V gene has CDR1 MNHEY and CDR2 SMNVEV (reference sequence). For the CDR3, the DNA is TGTGCCAGCACCCGCTACCGGGAGTCTCTGACTGAAGCTTTCTTT. Translating it yields CASTRYRESLTEAFF.

This clone has more than one count but fewer than ten. The gene calls are TRBV7-9 and TRBJ1-1; no firm D call. Between the trimmed V and J ends, which lost 1 base and 2 bases, there was a span of 14 bases. This CDR3 comprises 16 residues. CDR1 is SEHNR and CDR2 is FQNEAQ in the germline V gene (reference sequence). CDR3 in amino acids: CASSLVFIGSNTEAFF. CDR3 in DNA: TGTGCCAGCAGCTTAGTCTTTATTGGATCAAACACTGAAGCTTTCTTT.

This clone was seen a handful of times. V and J are TRBV9 and TRBJ2-1; 8 bases are shared with TRBD1. The V gene's germline CDR1 is SGDLS and CDR2 YYNGEE. CDR3 length equals 14 residues. Unmatched junction bases numbered 2, after V lost 2 bases and J lost 4 bases. The CDR3 nucleotides are TGTGCCAGCAGCGTGGACAGGGTTTACAATGAGCAGTTCTTC. This codes for CASSVDRVYNEQFF.

This clone occurred a few times. The V gene is TRBV7-2, the J gene TRBJ2-7, with 10 bases that match TRBD1. The CDR3 extends over 14 amino acids. Germline V gene lookup returns CDR1 SGHTA and CDR2 FQGNSA. The ends lost 8 bases at V and 2 bases at J; junction bases unmatched: 6. This chain's CDR3 is CASGAGTGAYEQYF. Here the CDR3 DNA reads TGTGCCAGCGGAGCCGGGACAGGGGCCTACGAGCAGTACTTC.

This chain uses TRBV5-1 with TRBJ1-1; no clear D gene. The germline V gene encodes CDR1 SGHRS and CDR2 YFSETQ. This CDR3 region has 13 residues. V was clipped by 4 bases and J by 1 base, with 8 bases between them. CDR3 sequence: CASSPRGNTEAFF. The CDR3 nucleotides read TGCGCCAGCAGCCCCCGCGGGAACACTGAAGCTTTCTTT.

The CDR3 DNA reads as TGTGCCAGCAGTTCCCCGGGACAGACAGGGTCCTACGAGCAGTACTTC. As protein: CASSSPGQTGSYEQYF. The rearrangement links TRBV27 to TRBJ2-7; 7 bases are a match to TRBD1. CDR1 is MNHEY and CDR2 is SMNVEV in the germline V gene (reference sequence). V lost 4 bases, J lost 1 base, and 10 bases stayed unmatched. This CDR3 spans 16 amino acids.

The rearrangement links TRBV25-1 to TRBJ1-4; D is unclear. V lost 4 bases, J lost 4 bases, and 10 bases lay in between. The V gene's germline CDR1 is MGHDK and CDR2 SYGVNS. The CDR3 is made up of 14 amino acids. In nucleotides, the CDR3 is TGTGCCAGCAGTGCAGCCGGGAATAATGAAAAACTGTTTTTT. Translated: CASSAAGNNEKLFF.

This clone was observed a handful of times. Other DNA sequences in this specimen translate into the identical CDR3. The chain has TRBV7-9 and TRBJ2-2; TRBD1 might be the D (5 bases). The CDR3 extends over 15 amino acids. CDR1 SEHNR and CDR2 FQNEAQ come from the germline V gene (reference sequence). Deletions cut 1 base from V and 4 bases from J, with 10 bases between. The CDR3 loop is CASSLVRGGTGELFF. The CDR3, as DNA: TGTGCCAGCAGCTTAGTAAGGGGCGGCACCGGGGAGCTGTTTTTT.

This clone was detected only a few times. The rearrangement joins TRBV28 to TRBJ2-6, with D perhaps TRBD2 (6 bases). With 8 bases removed from V and 3 bases from J, the gap between germline ends came to 11 bases. Germline V gene lookup returns CDR1 MDHEN and CDR2 SYDVKM. CDR3 length: 14 amino acids. DNA for the CDR3: TGTGCCAGCTTCGGGGGATATGGGGCCAACGTCCTGACTTTC. Translation gives CASFGGYGANVLTF.

The chain uses TRBV7-6 and TRBJ2-7; 9 bases line up with TRBD1. Losses at the gene ends were 5 bases for V and 2 bases for J; bases not matched to a gene: 7. The CDR3 is made up of 15 amino acids. Germline V CDR1 and CDR2: SGHVS, FNYEAQ. The CDR3 loop reads CASSPRTGETYEQYF. As DNA, the CDR3 is TGTGCCAGCAGCCCCCGGACAGGGGAGACCTACGAGCAGTACTTC.

V gene TRBV5-4 combines with J gene TRBJ2-2, with D perhaps TRBD1 or TRBD2 (5 bases each). Germline lookup yields CDR1 SGHNT and CDR2 YYREEE (reference sequence). The CDR3 sequence is 19 residues long. V was clipped by 3 bases and J by 0 bases, with 21 bases between them. CDR3 region: CASSSAPGRGSTNTGELFF. CDR3 coding DNA: TGTGCCAGCAGCTCCGCTCCGGGGCGCGGCTCCACGAACACCGGGGAGCTGTTTTTT.

J is TRBJ1-5 and V is TRBV7-2; D may be TRBD1 (5 bases). The germline gives CDR1 SGHTA, CDR2 FQGNSA. V was shortened by 5 bases and J by 4 bases, with 15 bases between the two germline ends. There are 15 residues in the CDR3. The CDR3 coding sequence is TGTGCCAGCAGCCCCCAGAGGGGAATGAATCAGCCCCAGCATTTT. Translation: CASSPQRGMNQPQHF. Using reference TRBV7-2 and TRBJ1-5 for the parts outside the CDR3, the full variable domain is GAGVSQSPSNKVTEKGKDVELRCDPISGHTALYWYRQSLGQGLEFLIYFQGNSAPDKSGLPSDRFSAERTGGSVSTLTIQRTQQEDSAVYLCASSPQRGMNQPQHFGDGTRLSIL.

This sequence joins TRBV10-3 and TRBJ2-6; weak D call: TRBD2 (6 bases). V lost 5 bases, J lost 3 bases, and 14 bases lay in between. This CDR3 spans 16 amino acids. The germline V gene has CDR1 ENHRY and CDR2 SYGVKD. The CDR3, as DNA: TGTGCCATCAGTAGTGGAGGGTCGATTGGGGCCAACGTCCTGACTTTC. It specifies CAISSGGSIGANVLTF.

This clone has only a few counts. The genes are TRBV7-8 and TRBJ2-1; the D is unclear. CDR3 size: 16 residues. Per the germline V gene, CDR1 is SGHVS and CDR2 is FQNEAQ. Trimming took off 0 bases at V and 9 bases at J, with 18 bases between the two ends. CDR3 nucleotides: TGTGCCAGCAGCTTAGCGGTCCTAGGGTTGACTTTTGAGCAGTTCTTC. Protein: CASSLAVLGLTFEQFF.

This clone has at least ten counts. The gene calls are TRBV21-1 and TRBJ2-2; TRBD1 is the table's D call and was not checked against the DNA. TRBV21-1 corresponds to a pseudogene. The CDR3 has 14 amino acids. CDR3 sequence: CASSGQGNTGELFF. The CDR3 nucleotides are TGTGCCAGCAGCGGACAGGGTAACACCGGGGAGCTGTTTTTT.

The rearrangement uses TRBV6-1 and TRBJ2-1; no reliable D call. V lost 2 bases to trimming and J lost 15 bases, with 11 bases between them. The germline gives CDR1 MNHNS, CDR2 SASEGT. The CDR3 sequence is 11 residues long. The chain's CDR3 is CASSELYVWFF. For the CDR3, the DNA is TGTGCCAGCAGTGAACTTTACGTGTGGTTCTTC.

This clone was seen a few times. Other DNA sequences within the sample encode an identical CDR3. The chain is built from TRBV5-4 and TRBJ2-5; D unclear. This CDR3 is 11 amino acids long. The germline V gene has CDR1 SGHNT and CDR2 YYREEE (reference sequence). Trimming removed 4 bases at V and 2 bases at J, with 3 bases between. CDR3 sequence: CASSLQETQYF. The CDR3 nucleotides read TGTGCCAGCAGCCTACAAGAGACCCAGTACTTC. Supplemented by reference TRBV5-4 and TRBJ2-5, the full variable domain reads ETGVTQSPTHLIKTRGQQVTLRCSSQSGHNTVSWYQQALGQGPQFIFQYYREEENGRGNFPPRFSGLQFPNYSSELNVNALELDDSALYLCASSLQETQYFGPGTRLLVL.

The rearrangement uses TRBV5-1 and TRBJ2-3; 10 bases fit TRBD2. The CDR3 has 16 residues. Germline V lookup: CDR1 SGHRS, CDR2 YFSETQ. V trimming: 4 bases; J trimming: 3 bases; junction bases outside the gene matches: 8. The CDR3 spells CASSTSLAGVTDTQYF. CDR3 DNA: TGCGCCAGCAGCACGTCCCTAGCGGGGGTTACAGATACGCAGTATTTT.